This T cell receptor beta chain was observed in a study of blood T cell repertoires in COVID-19. Across the whole study: Samples came from the United States, Italy and Spain, spanning acute and convalescent COVID-19. From T cells, B-cell-depleted T cells, or PBMCs came the material, which was cDNA or gDNA.

Germline V gene data show CDR1 as MNHEY and CDR2 as SMNVEV (reference sequence). Trimming removed 2 bases at V and 7 bases at J, with 12 bases between. The CDR3 covers 13 residues. Some clones are missing from TCRdb's copy, which holds only in-frame ones; the method was immunoSEQ multiplex PCR. Of roughly 330,000 clones in the sample, about 91% were seen once. Sequencing was performed on peripheral blood. The J gene is TRBJ2-7, the V gene TRBV27; weak D call: TRBD2 (6 bases). The receptor's source is a man aged 25 to 45 with COVID-19, enrolled during active disease. This chain's CDR3 is CASSLAGWGEQYF. CDR3 nucleotides: TGTGCCAGCAGTTTAGCGGGATGGGGGGAGCAGTACTTC.